This TCR beta chain was retrieved from a study of T cells in Graves' hyperthyroidism and ophthalmopathy. General study findings and limits: The model predicted ophthalmopathy a median approximately six months before onset.

The CDR3 has 9 amino acids, counting both end residues. CDR1 is SQVTM, CDR2 ANQGSEA, per germline. TCR beta CDR3 region amplification was performed from RNA transcripts. The study used the HTBI primer set for a first-round RT-PCR of the TCR CDR3. From the multiplex PCR reads, TCRdb called clonotypes with MiXCR, one entry per CDR3 protein. The table includes about 840,000 distinct CDR3 sequences, 35% to 40% detected once. Concerning this clonotype itself: Antigen: not known. No DNA is shown, since the ends of the CDR3 on it are uncertain; the CDR3 is the one TCRdb lists.

This chain connects TRBV29-1 to TRBJ1-2; TRBD1 is the table's D call and was not checked against the DNA. The receptor's source is a man aged 18 to 29 with Graves' hyperthyroidism. The sample was blood. CDR3 sequence: CSVARGNTF.